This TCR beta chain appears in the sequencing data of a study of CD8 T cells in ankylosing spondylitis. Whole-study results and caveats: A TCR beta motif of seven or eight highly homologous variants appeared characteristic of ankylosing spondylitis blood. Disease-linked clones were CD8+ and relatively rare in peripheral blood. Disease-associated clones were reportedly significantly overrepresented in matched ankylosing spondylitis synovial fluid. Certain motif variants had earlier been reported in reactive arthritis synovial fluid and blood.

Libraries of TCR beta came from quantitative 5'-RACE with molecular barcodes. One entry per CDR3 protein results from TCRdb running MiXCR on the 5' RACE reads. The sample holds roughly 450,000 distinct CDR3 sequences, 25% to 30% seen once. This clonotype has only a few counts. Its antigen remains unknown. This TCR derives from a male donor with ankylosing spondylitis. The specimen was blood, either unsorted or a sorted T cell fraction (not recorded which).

The CDR3 protein is CSAVRNYEQYF. DNA of the CDR3: TGCAGTGCCGTCCGGAATTACGAGCAGTACTTC. V gene TRBV20-1 combines with J gene TRBJ2-7; D remains unclear. This CDR3 is built from 11 residues. V lost 6 bases to trimming and J lost 4 bases, with 10 bases between them. In germline, CDR1 is DFQATT, CDR2 SNEGSKA (reference sequence).